The clone carrying this T cell receptor (beta chain) was counted many times. Its target is not known. These data originate in a study of T cells in Graves' hyperthyroidism and ophthalmopathy. General observations from the study: Ophthalmopathy was identified by the model a median approximately 6.9 months ahead of onset.

TCR beta CDR3 regions were amplified from RNA transcripts. HTBI primers were used for first-round RT-PCR of the TCR CDR3. MiXCR, applied by TCRdb to the multiplex PCR reads, yields one record per CDR3 protein. The data hold hundreds of thousands of distinct CDR3 sequences, with 38% observed a single time. Looked up from germline, CDR1 is SGHVS and CDR2 is FNYEAQ. The length of the CDR3 is 15 residues. With V trimmed by 1 base and J by 8 bases, 9 bases remained unmatched. Hyperthyroidism of Graves' type that showed no ophthalmopathy progression within 18 months was stable. The sequencing sample was made of blood. This TCR was recovered from a man aged 18 to 29 with Graves' hyperthyroidism. The rearrangement joins TRBV7-6 to TRBJ1-2; 8 positions match TRBD1. In DNA, the CDR3 is TGTGCCAGCAGCTTAGATAACATCAGGGGGCACGGCTACACCTTC. As protein: CASSLDNIRGHGYTF.